The T cell receptor beta chain described here comes from a study of identical twins. This clonotype was found a few times. The germline CDR1 and CDR2 sequences are SGHTA and FQGTGA. The CDR3 length is 14 residues. The V end lost 2 bases, the J end lost 1 base, and 9 bases lay between the germline ends. TCRdb processed the 5' RACE reads anew with MiXCR; each CDR3 protein has one entry. The sample yields 600,000 to 850,000 distinct CDR3 sequences, 18% seen once. This sample was also put to use in a study of T cells expressing NK-cell markers. That investigation notes: According to the study, TCR beta repertoires originated from sorted CD3+CD56+NKG2C+, CD3+CD56+NKG2C- and CD3+CD56-NKG2C+ T cells. Sequenced donors, eight in total, included seven who were HCMV-seropositive and one who was seronegative.

The receptor comes from a woman aged 18-29 years in good health. This chain links TRBV7-3 with TRBJ2-7, with D perhaps matching TRBD1 (5 bases). The sequencing input was PBMCs. CDR3 in DNA: TGTGCCAGCAGCTTATCGGCAGGGTCCTACGAGCAGTACTTC. Its translation is CASSLSAGSYEQYF.